The 5 T cell receptor beta chains presented below share a single source sample, sequenced in a study of T cell repertoires in cytomegalovirus infection. One entry per CDR3 protein, called by TCRdb with MiXCR from the reads. The sample yields more than 500,000 distinct CDR3 sequences, 15% to 20% seen once. Sequencing was performed on CD8+ T cells from PBMCs. Every receptor here comes from a human donor in good health (CMV status not recorded). Some clones in this sample may be carry-over from other donors' samples.

This clonotype was seen at least ten times. The genes are TRBV4-1 and TRBJ1-2, with D unresolved. CDR1 and CDR2 (germline): MGHRA, YSYEKL. Trimming stripped 0 bases from V and 2 bases from J, with 7 bases between. The CDR3 runs 14 residues. CDR3 sequence: CASSQEKGNYGYTF. The CDR3 coding sequence is TGCGCCAGCAGCCAAGAAAAAGGGAACTATGGCTACACCTTC.

The V and J genes are TRBV29-1 and TRBJ1-2; D gene ambiguous. CDR1 is SQVTM, CDR2 ANQGSEA, per germline. This CDR3 comprises 11 residues. V lost 3 bases to trimming and J lost 5 bases, with 7 bases between them. CDR3 nucleotides: TGCAGCGTTGATTTTAGATATGGCTACACCTTC. Its translation is CSVDFRYGYTF.

This clonotype was recorded at least ten times. The rearrangement joins TRBV12-3 or TRBV12-4 to TRBJ1-2; 7 nucleotides line up with TRBD1. Trimming cost V 7 bases and J 2 bases; bases outside gene matches: 13. The CDR3 spans 16 residues. Written as DNA, the CDR3 is TGTGCCAGCACACCGACAGGGTCGAAACCGAACTATGGCTACACCTTC. Protein product: CASTPTGSKPNYGYTF.

In its sample, this clonotype was seen many times. V is TRBV27 and J is TRBJ2-7; 10 nucleotides align to TRBD2. J was trimmed by 6 bases and V by 5 bases; bases with no gene match: 10. The CDR3 is 15 residues long. CDR1 is MNHEY and CDR2 is SMNVEV in the germline V gene (reference sequence). The CDR3 DNA reads as TGTGCCAGCAGTAATGAATGGCTAGCGGGAGCCGAGCAGTACTTC. Translating it yields CASSNEWLAGAEQYF.

This clonotype was detected a few times. The chain carries TRBV7-9 and TRBJ2-7, with D possibly TRBD2 on 6 matching bases. The CDR3 is 16 residues long. Per germline, CDR1 SEHNR and CDR2 FQNEAQ (reference sequence). V was trimmed by 3 bases and J by 3 bases, leaving 18 bases between them. The CDR3 nucleotides are TGTGCCAGCAGCTTCGTAGCTACGGGGGATAACTACGAGCAGTACTTC. It translates to CASSFVATGDNYEQYF.